The 3 T cell receptor beta chains below come from one sample, sequenced in a study of blood T cell repertoires in COVID-19. Method: immunoSEQ multiplex PCR; TCRdb's copy keeps in-frame clones and lacks some. Of tens of thousands of clones in the sample, more than 75% were seen once. Source material: peripheral blood. The receptors derive from a man in his fifties or sixties with active COVID-19.

The chain carries TRBV19 and TRBJ2-6; 10 bases line up with TRBD1. From germline, CDR1 is LNHDA and CDR2 SQIVND (reference sequence). Germline trimming cut 9 bases from V and 1 base from J; bases unmatched to any gene: 3. The CDR3 spans 15 residues. The CDR3 protein is CARDRGCSGANVLTF. For the CDR3, the DNA is TGTGCCAGGGACAGGGGGTGTTCTGGGGCCAACGTCCTGACTTTC.

The chain couples TRBV7-2 to TRBJ1-5, with TRBD1 as a possible D gene (5 bases). CDR3 length: 13 amino acids. The V end lost 5 bases, the J end lost 7 bases, and 12 bases lay between the germline ends. Per the germline V gene, CDR1 is SGHTA and CDR2 is FQGNSA. This chain's CDR3 is CASSTQGRQPQHF. In nucleotides, the CDR3 is TGTGCCAGCAGCACGCAGGGTAGACAGCCCCAGCATTTT.

J is TRBJ2-7 and V is TRBV11-2; maybe TRBD2 (5 bases). The V and J ends lost 5 bases and 4 bases respectively, with 9 bases between them. CDR3 length equals 12 residues. From germline, CDR1 is SGHAT and CDR2 FQNNGV. CDR3: CASSLSGYEQYF. For the CDR3, the DNA is TGTGCCAGCAGCCTAAGCGGTTACGAGCAGTACTTC.